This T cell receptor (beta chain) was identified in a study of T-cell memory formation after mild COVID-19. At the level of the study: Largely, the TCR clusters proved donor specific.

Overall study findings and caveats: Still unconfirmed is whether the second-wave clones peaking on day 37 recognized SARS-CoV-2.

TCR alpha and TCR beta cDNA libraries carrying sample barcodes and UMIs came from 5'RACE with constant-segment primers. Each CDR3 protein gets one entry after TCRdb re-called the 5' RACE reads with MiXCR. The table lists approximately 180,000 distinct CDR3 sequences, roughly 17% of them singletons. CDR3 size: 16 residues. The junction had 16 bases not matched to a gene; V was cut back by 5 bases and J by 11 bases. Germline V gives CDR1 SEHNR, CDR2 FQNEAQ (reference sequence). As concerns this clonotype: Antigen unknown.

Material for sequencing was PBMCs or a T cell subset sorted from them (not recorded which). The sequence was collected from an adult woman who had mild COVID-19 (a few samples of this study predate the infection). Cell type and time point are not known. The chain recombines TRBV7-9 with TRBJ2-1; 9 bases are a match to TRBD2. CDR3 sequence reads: CASSPATPSGKPKQFF. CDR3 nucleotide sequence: TGTGCCAGCAGCCCAGCCACCCCTAGCGGGAAGCCTAAGCAGTTCTTC.